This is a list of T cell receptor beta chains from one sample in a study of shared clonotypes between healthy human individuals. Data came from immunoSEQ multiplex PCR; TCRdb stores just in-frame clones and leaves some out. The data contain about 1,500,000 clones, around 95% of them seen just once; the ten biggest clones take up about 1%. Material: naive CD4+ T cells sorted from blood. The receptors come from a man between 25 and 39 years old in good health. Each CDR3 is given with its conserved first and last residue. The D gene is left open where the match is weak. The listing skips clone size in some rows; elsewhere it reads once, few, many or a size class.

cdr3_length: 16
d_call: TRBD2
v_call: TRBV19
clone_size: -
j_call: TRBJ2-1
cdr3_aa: CASTLRLAGGDNEQFF
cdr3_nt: TGTGCCAGTACCTTGCGCCTAGCGGGAGGGGACAATGAGCAGTTCTTC

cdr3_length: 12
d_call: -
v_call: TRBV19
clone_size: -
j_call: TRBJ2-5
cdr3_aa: CASRGYQETQYF
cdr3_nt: TGTGCCAGTAGGGGTTACCAAGAGACCCAGTACTTC

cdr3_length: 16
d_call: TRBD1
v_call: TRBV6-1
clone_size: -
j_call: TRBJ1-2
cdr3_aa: CASSELTGSANYGYTF
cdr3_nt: TGTGCCAGCAGTGAGCTGACAGGGTCTGCTAACTATGGCTACACCTTC

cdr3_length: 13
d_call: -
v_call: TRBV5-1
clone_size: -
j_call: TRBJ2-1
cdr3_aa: CASSPGLYNEQFF
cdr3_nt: TGCGCCAGCAGCCCGGGTTTATACAATGAGCAGTTCTTC

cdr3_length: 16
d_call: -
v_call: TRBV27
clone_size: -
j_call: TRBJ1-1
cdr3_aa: CASSPRQGLGNTEAFF
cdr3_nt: TGTGCCAGCAGCCCTCGGCAGGGATTGGGGAACACTGAAGCTTTCTTT

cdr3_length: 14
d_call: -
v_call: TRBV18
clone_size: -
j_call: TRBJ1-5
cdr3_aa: CASSPLSENQPQHF
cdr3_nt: TGTGCCAGCTCACCATTGTCAGAAAATCAGCCCCAGCATTTT

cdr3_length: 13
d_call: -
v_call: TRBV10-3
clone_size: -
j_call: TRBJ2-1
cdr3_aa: CAISDSSYNEQFF
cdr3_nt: TGTGCCATCTCAGATTCCTCCTACAATGAGCAGTTCTTC

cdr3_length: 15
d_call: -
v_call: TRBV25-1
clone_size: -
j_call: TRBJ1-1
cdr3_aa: CASSGALGMNTEAFF
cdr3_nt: TGTGCCAGCAGTGGGGCATTAGGCATGAACACTGAAGCTTTCTTT

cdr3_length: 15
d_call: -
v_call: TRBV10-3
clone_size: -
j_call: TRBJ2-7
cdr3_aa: CAISGPRELPYEQYF
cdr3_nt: TGTGCCATCAGCGGGCCCCGCGAGTTACCCTACGAGCAGTACTTC

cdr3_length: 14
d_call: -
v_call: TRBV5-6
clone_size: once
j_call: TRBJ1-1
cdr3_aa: CASSFAPANTEAFF
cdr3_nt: TGTGCCAGCAGCTTCGCACCGGCGAACACTGAAGCTTTCTTT

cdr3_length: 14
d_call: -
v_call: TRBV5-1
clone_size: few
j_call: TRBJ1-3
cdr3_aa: CASSLDPSGNTIYF
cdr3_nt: TGCGCCAGCAGCTTGGACCCCTCTGGAAACACCATATATTTT

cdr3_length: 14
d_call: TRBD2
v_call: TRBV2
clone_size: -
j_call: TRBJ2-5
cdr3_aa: CASSGLAGPETQYF
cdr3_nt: TGTGCCAGCAGTGGACTAGCGGGCCCGGAGACCCAGTACTTC

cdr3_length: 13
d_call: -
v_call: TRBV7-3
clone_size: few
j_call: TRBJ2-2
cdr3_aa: CASSLKNTGELFF
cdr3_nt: TGTGCCAGCAGCTTAAAGAACACCGGGGAGCTGTTTTTT

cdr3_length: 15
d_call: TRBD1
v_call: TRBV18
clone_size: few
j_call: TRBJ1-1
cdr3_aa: CASSPKETGVVEAFF
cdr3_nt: TGTGCCAGCTCACCAAAGGAGACAGGGGTGGTTGAAGCTTTCTTT

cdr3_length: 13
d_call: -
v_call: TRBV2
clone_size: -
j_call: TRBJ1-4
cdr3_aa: CASRTPQNEKLFF
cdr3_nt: TGTGCCAGCCGCACCCCCCAAAATGAAAAACTGTTTTTT

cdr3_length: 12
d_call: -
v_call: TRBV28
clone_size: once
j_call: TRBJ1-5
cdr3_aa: CASSLISSAQHF
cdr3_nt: TGTGCCAGCAGTTTGATTTCTAGCGCCCAGCATTTT

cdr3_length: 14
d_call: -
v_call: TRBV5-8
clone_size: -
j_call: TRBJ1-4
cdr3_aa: CASSLEGVDEKLFF
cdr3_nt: TGTGCCAGCAGCTTGGAAGGGGTTGATGAAAAACTGTTTTTT

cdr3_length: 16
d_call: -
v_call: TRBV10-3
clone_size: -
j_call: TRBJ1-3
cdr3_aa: CAISEVPLNSGNTIYF
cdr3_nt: TGTGCCATCAGTGAGGTACCGCTGAATTCTGGAAACACCATATATTTT

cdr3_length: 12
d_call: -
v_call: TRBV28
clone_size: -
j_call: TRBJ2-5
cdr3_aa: CASRPGDLTQYF
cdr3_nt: TGTGCCAGCAGACCAGGGGATCTGACCCAGTACTTC

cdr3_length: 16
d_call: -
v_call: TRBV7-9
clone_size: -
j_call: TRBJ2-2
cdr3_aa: CASSLGQALGTGELFF
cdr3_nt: TGTGCCAGCAGCTTAGGGCAGGCGTTGGGAACCGGGGAGCTGTTTTTT

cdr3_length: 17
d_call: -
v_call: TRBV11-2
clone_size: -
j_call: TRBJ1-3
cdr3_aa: CASSPVRSGDGGNTIYF
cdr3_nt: TGTGCCAGCAGCCCAGTTCGTTCAGGGGACGGTGGAAACACCATATATTTT

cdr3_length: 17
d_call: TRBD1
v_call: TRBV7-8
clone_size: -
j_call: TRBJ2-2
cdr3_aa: CASSLASDRVTVRELFF
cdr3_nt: TGTGCCAGCAGCTTAGCGTCTGACAGGGTAACAGTCAGGGAGCTGTTTTTT

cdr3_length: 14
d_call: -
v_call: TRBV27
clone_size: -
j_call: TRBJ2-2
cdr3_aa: CASSPRQYTGELFF
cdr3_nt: TGTGCCAGCAGTCCTCGACAGTACACCGGGGAGCTGTTTTTT

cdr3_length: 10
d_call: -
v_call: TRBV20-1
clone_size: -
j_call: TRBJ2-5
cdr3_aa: CSAVVGTQYF
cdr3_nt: TGCAGTGCTGTAGTTGGGACCCAGTACTTC

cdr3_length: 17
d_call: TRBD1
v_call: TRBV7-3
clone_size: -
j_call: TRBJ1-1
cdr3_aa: CASSLGYRGPQYTEAFF
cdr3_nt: TGTGCCAGCAGCTTAGGCTACAGGGGGCCCCAGTACACTGAAGCTTTCTTT

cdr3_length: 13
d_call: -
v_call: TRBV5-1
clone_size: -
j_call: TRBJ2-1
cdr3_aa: CASSLGLWDEQFF
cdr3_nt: TGCGCCAGCAGCTTGGGCCTATGGGATGAGCAGTTCTTC

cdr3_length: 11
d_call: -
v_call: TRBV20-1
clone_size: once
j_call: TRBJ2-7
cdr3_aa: CSAPDFGEQYF
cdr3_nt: TGCAGTGCTCCCGACTTCGGCGAGCAGTACTTC